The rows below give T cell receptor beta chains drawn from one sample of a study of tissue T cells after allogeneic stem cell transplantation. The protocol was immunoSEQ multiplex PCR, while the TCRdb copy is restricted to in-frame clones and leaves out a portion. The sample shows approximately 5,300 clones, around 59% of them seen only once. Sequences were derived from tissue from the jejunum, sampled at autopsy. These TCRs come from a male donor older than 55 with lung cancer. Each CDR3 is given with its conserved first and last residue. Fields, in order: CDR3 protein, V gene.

CDR3 protein: CASSPPGTSAYNEQFF
V gene: TRBV18

CDR3 protein: CASSIESGLKSSYNEQFF
V gene: TRBV6-2/TRBV6-3

CDR3 protein: CASSLNPSGIDTQYF
V gene: TRBV5-1

CDR3 protein: CASSDLTTLEQYF
V gene: TRBV2

CDR3 protein: CASSYMDEKLFF
V gene: TRBV6-6

CDR3 protein: CASSGGSYNSPLHF
V gene: TRBV2

CDR3 protein: CASSQGLAGGQETQYF
V gene: TRBV18

CDR3 protein: CASSPPSGDEQFF
V gene: TRBV18

CDR3 protein: CASIGGELFF
V gene: TRBV2

CDR3 protein: CASTLDRPAGGYTF
V gene: TRBV19

CDR3 protein: CASRDRGHWANVLTF
V gene: TRBV3-1/TRBV3-2

CDR3 protein: CASSFAPSGADTQYF
V gene: TRBV7-9

CDR3 protein: CASSMRGAGTEAFF
V gene: TRBV19

CDR3 protein: CASSPSRQGKEKLFF
V gene: TRBV18

CDR3 protein: CASSYSIGVLNTEAFF
V gene: TRBV6-5

CDR3 protein: CASTLGVGTEAFF
V gene: TRBV7-2

CDR3 protein: CASSVRTGTGETQYF
V gene: TRBV9

CDR3 protein: CASRAGTGREKLFF
V gene: TRBV2

CDR3 protein: CASSVGTLPNEQFF
V gene: TRBV7-3

CDR3 protein: CAISEGGGRGVGETQYF
V gene: TRBV10-3

CDR3 protein: CASSYKGGPTYEQYF
V gene: TRBV6-2/TRBV6-3

CDR3 protein: CASSPGQSEAFF
V gene: TRBV6-5

CDR3 protein: CASSLTGTSLFDEQFF
V gene: TRBV7-9

CDR3 protein: CASSLRRGSDYNEQFF
V gene: TRBV7-8

CDR3 protein: CSGKTGGSGTEAFF
V gene: TRBV29-1

CDR3 protein: CSAPFPYEQYF
V gene: TRBV20-1

CDR3 protein: CASSPGPRTSYTGELFF
V gene: TRBV3-1/TRBV3-2

CDR3 protein: CSASRVEQQINNSPLHF
V gene: TRBV20-1

CDR3 protein: CATSDVVAGGPGETQYF
V gene: TRBV24-1

CDR3 protein: CASSLYQGGTEAFF
V gene: TRBV7-3

CDR3 protein: CATRDNSNQPQHF
V gene: TRBV2

CDR3 protein: CASSSDGETYNEQFF
V gene: TRBV9

CDR3 protein: CASSQATGSYGSPLHF
V gene: TRBV4-1

CDR3 protein: CASSLSLTSGDFSGELFF
V gene: TRBV28

CDR3 protein: CASSAKQGTQETQYF
V gene: TRBV7-7

CDR3 protein: CASSLAGTSGPYEQYF
V gene: TRBV28

CDR3 protein: CSARTGDLSRF
V gene: TRBV20-1

CDR3 protein: CAWRYRTTDTQYF
V gene: TRBV30